This T cell receptor beta chain appears in the sequencing data of a study of T cell responses to AZD1222 COVID-19 vaccine. On the study more broadly: Pooling of second doses given at about 4 or about 12 weeks was done. Study-wide results and limits: Unmutated regions of variants are reportedly targeted by nearly half of spike-specific TCRs.

With regard to this clone: The antigen remains unidentified.

CDR3 length: 15 residues. Looked up from germline, CDR1 is KGHSH and CDR2 is LQKENI. The V end was cut by 2 bases, the J end by 4 bases, with 15 bases between. The table came from immunoSEQ multiplex PCR; TCRdb's copy has only in-frame clones and leaves some out. This table holds over 80,000 clones, 75% to 90% found once. V is TRBV18 and J is TRBJ2-7; D is uncertain. This TCR derives from an adult in good health. The input for sequencing was peripheral blood, taken on day 0 of AZD1222 vaccination. The CDR3, as DNA: TGTGCCAGCTCACCATACCCTACCCTCCAATACGAGCAGTACTTC. This translates into CASSPYPTLQYEQYF.